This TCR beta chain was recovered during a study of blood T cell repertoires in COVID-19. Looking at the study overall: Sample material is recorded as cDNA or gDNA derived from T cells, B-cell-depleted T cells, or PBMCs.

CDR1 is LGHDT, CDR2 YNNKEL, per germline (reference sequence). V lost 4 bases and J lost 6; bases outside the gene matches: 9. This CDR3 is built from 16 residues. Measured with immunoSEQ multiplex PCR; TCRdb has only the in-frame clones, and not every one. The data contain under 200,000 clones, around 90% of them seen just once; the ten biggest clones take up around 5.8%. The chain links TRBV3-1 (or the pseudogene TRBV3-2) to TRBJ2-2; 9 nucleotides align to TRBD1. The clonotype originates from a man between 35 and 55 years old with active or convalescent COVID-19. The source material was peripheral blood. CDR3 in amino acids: CASSLPLGQGPGELFF. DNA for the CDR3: TGTGCCAGCAGCCTCCCATTGGGACAGGGACCCGGGGAGCTGTTTTTT.